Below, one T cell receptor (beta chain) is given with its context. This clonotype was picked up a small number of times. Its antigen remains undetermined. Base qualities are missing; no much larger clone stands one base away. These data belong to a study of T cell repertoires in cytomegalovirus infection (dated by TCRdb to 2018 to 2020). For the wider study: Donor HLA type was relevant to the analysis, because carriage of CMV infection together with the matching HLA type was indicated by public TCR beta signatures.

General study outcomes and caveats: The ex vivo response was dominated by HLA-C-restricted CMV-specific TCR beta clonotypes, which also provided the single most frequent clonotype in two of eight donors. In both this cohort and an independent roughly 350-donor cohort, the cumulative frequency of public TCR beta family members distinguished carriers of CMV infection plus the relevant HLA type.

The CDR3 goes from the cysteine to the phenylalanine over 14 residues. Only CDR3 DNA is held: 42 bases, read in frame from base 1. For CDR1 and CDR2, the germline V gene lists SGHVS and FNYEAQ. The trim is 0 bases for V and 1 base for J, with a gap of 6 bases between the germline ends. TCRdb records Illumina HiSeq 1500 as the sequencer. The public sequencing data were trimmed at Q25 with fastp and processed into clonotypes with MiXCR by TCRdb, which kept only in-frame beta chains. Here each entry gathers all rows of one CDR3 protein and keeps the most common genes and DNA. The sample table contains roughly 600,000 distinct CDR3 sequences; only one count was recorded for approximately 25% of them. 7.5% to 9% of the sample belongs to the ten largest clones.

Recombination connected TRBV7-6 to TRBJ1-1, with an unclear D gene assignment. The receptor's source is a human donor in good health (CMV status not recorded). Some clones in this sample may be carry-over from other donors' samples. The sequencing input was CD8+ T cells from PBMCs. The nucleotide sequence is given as TGTGCCAGCAGCTTAGCACACCCGAACACTGAAGCTTTCTTT. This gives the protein CASSLAHPNTEAFF.